This record concerns one T cell receptor beta chain sequence. The data stem from a study of blood T cell repertoires in COVID-19. Trimming shortened V by 2 bases and J by 7 bases, and 15 bases separated the two germline ends. The length of the CDR3 is 15 residues. Germline lookup yields CDR1 SGHDN and CDR2 FVKESK. Clones were sequenced by immunoSEQ multiplex PCR, and TCRdb holds only the in-frame ones, with some missing. The data contain more than 95,000 clones, almost 70% of them singletons. The sequenced material came from peripheral blood. The TCR comes from a woman between 70 and 85 years old with acute or convalescent COVID-19. This chain joins TRBV14 and TRBJ2-1; tentative D call: TRBD2 (5 bases). The DNA of the CDR3 is TGTGCCAGCAGCCAATACGGTGGGAGAGGGAATGAGCAGTTCTTC. Translated: CASSQYGGRGNEQFF.